The text below deals with one T cell receptor beta chain. Authors' methods: Amplification of reference gene primers was used by the study to estimate nucleated cell counts. Using immunoSEQ multiplex PCR, the repertoire was profiled, and TCRdb retains in-frame clones only, with some absent. V and J calls and clone size follow that table, whereas D and trimming were derived from the DNA. The table shows roughly 250,000 clones, with approximately 85% occurring only once. This sample is part of a study of blood T cell repertoires in COVID-19. This receptor was identified in a woman under 40 who had recovered from COVID-19. The sample was PBMCs or T cells enriched from blood (not recorded which).

The CDR3 loop is CASSYGLAGGTDTQYF. The CDR3 nucleotides read TGTGCCAGCAGCTATGGACTAGCGGGAGGCACAGATACGCAGTATTTT. This chain joins TRBV5-6 and TRBJ2-3; TRBD2 aligns across 13 bases. This CDR3 spans 16 amino acids. V was clipped by 3 bases and J by 1 base; unmatched bases: 2. Germline V gene data show CDR1 as SGHDT and CDR2 as YYEEEE.